The T cell receptor (beta chain) under discussion was sequenced for a study of human T cells and chemical hapten exposure. Time point given: patch test 1, 2 weeks after DPC sensitization. Regarding treatment: therapeutic diphenylcyclopropenone sensitization with weekly scalp DPC. TCRdb redid the calling of the RACE reads with MiXCR, one entry per CDR3 protein. The sample shows 70,000 to 100,000 distinct CDR3 sequences, about 7.5% of them seen only once. The germline V gene encodes CDR1 SGHAT and CDR2 FQNNGV. V dropped 1 base and J dropped 10 bases, with 14 bases sitting between them. This CDR3 comprises 15 residues. In this sample, this clonotype turned up many times.

The TCR sequence derives from a woman in her thirties with alopecia areata. Some clones in this sample may be carry-over from other donors' samples. This chain connects TRBV11-2 to TRBJ1-6, with D possibly being TRBD1 (6 bases). The starting material was whole blood, obtained in connection with sensitization to the hapten diphenylcyclopropenone (DPC). CDR3 residues: CASSLVWQGSSPLHF. DNA of the CDR3: TGTGCCAGCAGCTTAGTTTGGCAGGGGAGCTCACCCCTCCACTTT.